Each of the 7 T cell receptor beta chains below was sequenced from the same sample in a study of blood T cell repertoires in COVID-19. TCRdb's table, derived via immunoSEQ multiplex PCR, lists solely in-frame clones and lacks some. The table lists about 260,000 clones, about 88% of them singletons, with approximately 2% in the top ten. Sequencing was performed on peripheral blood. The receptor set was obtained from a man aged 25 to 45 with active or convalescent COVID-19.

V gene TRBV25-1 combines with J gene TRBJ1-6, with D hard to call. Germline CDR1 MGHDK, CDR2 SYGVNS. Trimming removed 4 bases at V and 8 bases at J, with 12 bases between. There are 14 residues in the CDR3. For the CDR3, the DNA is TGTGCCAGCAGTGGAGAGGGCCCCCATTCACCCCTCCACTTT. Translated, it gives CASSGEGPHSPLHF.

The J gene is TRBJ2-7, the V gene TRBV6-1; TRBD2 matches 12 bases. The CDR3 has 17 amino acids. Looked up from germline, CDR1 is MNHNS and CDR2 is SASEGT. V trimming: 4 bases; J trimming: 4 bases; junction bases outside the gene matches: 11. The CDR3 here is CASSVGLAGISRYEQYF. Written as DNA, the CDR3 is TGTGCCAGCAGTGTCGGACTAGCGGGGATCAGCCGGTACGAGCAGTACTTC.

The CDR3: CASSSTSADTQYF. The CDR3 DNA reads as TGTGCCAGCAGCTCCACTAGCGCAGATACGCAGTATTTT. The chain links TRBV7-3 to TRBJ2-3; 7 nucleotides line up with TRBD2. Germline CDR1 SGHTA, CDR2 FQGTGA. J lost 4 bases, V lost 4 bases, and 2 bases had no gene match. The CDR3 has 13 residues.

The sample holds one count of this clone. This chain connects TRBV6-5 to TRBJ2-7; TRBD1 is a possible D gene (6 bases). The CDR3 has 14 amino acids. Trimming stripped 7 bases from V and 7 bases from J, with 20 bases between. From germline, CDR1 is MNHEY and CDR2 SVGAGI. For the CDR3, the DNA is TGTGCCAGCACCGATGGGGGCCACTCGAATGAGCAGTACTTC. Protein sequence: CASTDGGHSNEQYF.

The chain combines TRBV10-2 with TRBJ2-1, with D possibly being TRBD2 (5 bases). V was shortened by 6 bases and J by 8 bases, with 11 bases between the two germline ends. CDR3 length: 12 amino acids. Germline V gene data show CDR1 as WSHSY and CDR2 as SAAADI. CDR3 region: CASREAGYEQFF. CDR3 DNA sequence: TGCGCCAGCAGAGAGGCGGGCTATGAGCAGTTCTTC.

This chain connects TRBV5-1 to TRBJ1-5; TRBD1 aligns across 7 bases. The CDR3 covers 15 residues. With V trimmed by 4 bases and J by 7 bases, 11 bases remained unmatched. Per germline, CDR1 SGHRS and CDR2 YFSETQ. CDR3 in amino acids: CASSPGAGGGQPQHF. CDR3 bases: TGCGCCAGCAGCCCCGGGGCAGGGGGAGGACAGCCCCAGCATTTT.

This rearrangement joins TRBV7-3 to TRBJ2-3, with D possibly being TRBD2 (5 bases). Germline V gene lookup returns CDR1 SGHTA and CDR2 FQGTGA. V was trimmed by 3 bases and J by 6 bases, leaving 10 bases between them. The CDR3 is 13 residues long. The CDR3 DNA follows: TGTGCCAGCAGCTTGGACTTCTCGGATACGCAGTATTTT. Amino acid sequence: CASSLDFSDTQYF.